Included here is one T cell receptor beta chain sequence, with context. What antigen it recognizes has not been identified. Base qualities are not at hand, and no much larger clone is one base apart. The data were taken from a study of cytomegalovirus exposure and HLA in healthy donors (dated by TCRdb to between 2016 and 2019). About the full investigation: According to a later analysis, the 120 or so validation repertoires were produced on the same platform as the approximately 610 repertoires of the first cohort. The study aimed to test whether cataloging public T cell receptors could reveal signatures of past pathogen exposure. A separate validation cohort of over a hundred different subjects was used in addition to the approximately 700-subject first cohort. To predict cytomegalovirus infection status, the study combined high-throughput TCR immunosequencing, statistical association of individual TCRs with disease status, and machine learning. Points the paper makes about the study in general: Three of the identified cytomegalovirus-associated TCR beta chains were confirmed in vitro to be specific for cytomegalovirus antigens. According to the authors, the approach could potentially be generalized to other disease states and immunological phenotypes. Most TCR sequences were seen in very few donors, while some public TCRs were found in many individuals. In a later analysis, TCRs clustered in the first cohort were found to also tend to co-occur in the roughly 130 validation repertoires, with about 93% of cluster scores above 0. The study listed 150 to 200 TCR beta chains as associated with cytomegalovirus. In both the original and validation cohorts, the classifier was reported to diagnose cytomegalovirus status with high specificity and sensitivity. The validation cohort had no HLA typing available for a later analysis, so co-occurrence within that cohort was assessed over all 110 or so repertoires.

The donors belonged to the validation cohort of around 110 subjects, which was separate from the roughly 670-subject first cohort. CDR1 and CDR2 are drawn from the germline V gene (reference sequence): SEHNR, FQNEAQ. The CDR3 covers 15 residues, taking in both the cysteine and the phenylalanine. Only the CDR3 DNA is retained, 45 bases long and in frame from the first base. Libraries were built with the immunoSEQ multiplex PCR assay. As for how the authors treated the data: To diagnose cytomegalovirus status from the catalog of TCR beta chain sequences, a statistical classification framework was built. What TCRdb holds here is the immuneACCESS table cut down to in-frame rearrangements. Part of the clones is not present; checked against another copy, under half of the missing clones reflect an unresolved V gene, and the others are unexplained. V and J calls and clone size follow that table, whereas D and trimming were derived from the DNA. The sample includes under 95,000 clones, with 94% observed a single time. Of the sample, approximately 3.3% is held by the ten largest clones.

Specimen: PBMCs. The chain joins TRBV7-9 to TRBJ2-5; the D segment could be TRBD1, given 6 matching bases. The last part of the DNA fits TRBJ2-7 better; the J call may be wrong. This clonotype was sampled from a woman under 30 in good health and CMV-seropositive. The nucleotide sequence reads as follows: TGTGCCAGCAGCCAGGGGCCAGGGCGCGATTACGAGCAGTACTTC. The resulting protein is CASSQGPGRDYEQYF.